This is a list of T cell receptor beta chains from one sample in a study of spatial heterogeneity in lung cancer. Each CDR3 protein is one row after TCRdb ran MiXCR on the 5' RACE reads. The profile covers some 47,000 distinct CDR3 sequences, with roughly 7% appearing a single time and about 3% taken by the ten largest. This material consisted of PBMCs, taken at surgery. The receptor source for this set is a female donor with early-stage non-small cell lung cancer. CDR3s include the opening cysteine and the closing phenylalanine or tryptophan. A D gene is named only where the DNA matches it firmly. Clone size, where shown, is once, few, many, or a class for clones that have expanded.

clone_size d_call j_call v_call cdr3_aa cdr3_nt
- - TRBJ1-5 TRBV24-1 CATSGAGYQPQHF TGTGCCACCAGTGGGGCAGGGTATCAGCCCCAGCATTTT
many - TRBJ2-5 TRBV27 CASSLLPGLAETQYF TGTGCCAGCAGTTTACTCCCCGGGCTAGCAGAGACCCAGTACTTC
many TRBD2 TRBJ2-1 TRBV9 CASSLSGGASNEQFF TGTGCCAGCAGCCTTAGCGGGGGGGCAAGCAATGAGCAGTTCTTC
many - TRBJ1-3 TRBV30 CAWSVKGPSGNTIYF TGTGCCTGGAGTGTAAAGGGGCCCTCTGGAAACACCATATATTTT
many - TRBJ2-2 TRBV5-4 CASSGGITGELFF TGTGCCAGCAGCGGGGGAATCACCGGGGAGCTGTTTTTT
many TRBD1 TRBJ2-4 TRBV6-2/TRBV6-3 CASSTTGTAKNIQYF TGTGCCAGCAGTACAACCGGGACAGCAAAAAACATTCAGTACTTC
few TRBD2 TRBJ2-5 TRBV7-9 CASSLGAGPQETQYF TGTGCCAGCAGCTTAGGAGCGGGACCTCAAGAGACCCAGTACTTC
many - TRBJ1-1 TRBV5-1 CASSGALGAVNTEAFF TGCGCCAGCAGCGGCGCCTTGGGAGCCGTGAACACTGAAGCTTTCTTT
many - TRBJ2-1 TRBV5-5 CASSSYGPYNEQFF TGTGCCAGCAGCTCTTACGGACCCTACAATGAGCAGTTCTTC
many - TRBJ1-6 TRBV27 CASTQAGPNSPLHF TGTGCCAGCACCCAGGCGGGGCCTAATTCACCCCTCCACTTT
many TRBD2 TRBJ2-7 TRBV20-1 CSARDLSGGHEQYF TGCAGTGCTAGAGATTTATCGGGGGGGCACGAGCAGTACTTC
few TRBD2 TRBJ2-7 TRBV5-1 CASSPQAGGLHEQYF TGCGCCAGCAGCCCCCAAGCGGGGGGGTTACACGAGCAGTACTTC
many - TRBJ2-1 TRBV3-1 CASSQELANEQFF TGTGCCAGCAGCCAAGAACTGGCGAATGAGCAGTTCTTC
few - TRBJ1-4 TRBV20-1 CSAIRKRSATNEKLFF TGCAGTGCTATCAGGAAGCGCAGTGCAACTAATGAAAAACTGTTTTTT
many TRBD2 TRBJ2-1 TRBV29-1 CSVYRGGDNEQFF TGCAGCGTTTATCGCGGGGGAGACAATGAGCAGTTCTTC
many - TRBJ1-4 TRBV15 CATSRVAAEKLFF TGTGCCACCAGCAGAGTGGCGGCTGAAAAACTGTTTTTT
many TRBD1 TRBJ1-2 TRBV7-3 CASSPTGATRGYGYTF TGTGCCAGCAGCCCCACAGGGGCGACCCGTGGGTATGGCTACACCTTC